The source of this T cell receptor (beta chain) is a study of blood T cell repertoires in COVID-19. Study in general: Donors in the United States, Italy and Spain gave samples during acute or convalescent COVID-19.

V shed 4 bases, J shed 4 bases, and the junction held 10 bases outside the gene matches. Germline V gene lookup returns CDR1 SQVTM and CDR2 ANQGSEA. The CDR3 loop spans 15 amino acids. Libraries were prepared by immunoSEQ multiplex PCR; TCRdb keeps only in-frame clonotypes and omits some of them. The sample lists 150,000 to 200,000 clones; approximately 90% were seen once. Allocation to cohorts depended on clinical history reported by the participants. V gene TRBV29-1 combines with J gene TRBJ2-1; 7 bases are a match to TRBD1. The source material was PBMCs or T cells enriched from blood (not recorded which). This receptor was identified in a woman aged 18 to 35 who had recovered from COVID-19. The CDR3 nucleotides read TGCAGCGTTGTAGGGGGCTTTGAAAATTACAATGAGCAGTTCTTC. Protein sequence: CSVVGGFENYNEQFF.